Listed below are T cell receptor beta chains from one sample, sequenced in a study of T-cell memory formation after mild COVID-19. MiXCR was run by TCRdb on the 5' RACE reads, yielding one entry per CDR3 protein. The sample shows 350,000 to 450,000 distinct CDR3 sequences, around 19% of them seen only once. The sample taken for sequencing was PBMCs or a T cell subset sorted from them (not recorded which). Receptors were obtained from an adult woman who had mild COVID-19 (a few samples of this study predate the infection). Cell type and time point are not known. Each CDR3 is given with its conserved first and last residue. The D gene is left open where the match is weak. Clone size, where shown, is once, few, many, or a class for clones that have expanded.

>TRBV30|NA|NA|TRBJ2-7
CAWRGTYEQYF
TGTGCCTGGAGAGGGACCTACGAGCAGTACTTC
>TRBV5-4|NA|TRBD2|TRBJ2-3
CASSVGLASTDTQYF
TGTGCCAGCAGCGTCGGACTAGCGAGCACAGATACGCAGTATTTT
>TRBV4-1|few|NA|TRBJ2-5
CASSQESPQETQYF
TGCGCCAGCAGCCAAGAATCACCGCAAGAGACCCAGTACTTC
>TRBV2|NA|TRBD1|TRBJ1-1
CASSMDRAEAFF
TGTGCCAGCAGCATGGACAGGGCTGAAGCTTTCTTT
>TRBV10-2|NA|NA|TRBJ2-5
CASSDGGAGQTQYF
TGCGCCAGCAGTGATGGGGGGGCCGGGCAGACCCAGTACTTC
>TRBV7-9|few|NA|TRBJ2-5
CASSLSASTWTQETQYF
TGTGCCAGCAGCTTATCGGCATCAACCTGGACTCAAGAGACCCAGTACTTC
>TRBV20-1|NA|TRBD2|TRBJ2-4
CSASGTSGTWDKNIQYF
TGCAGTGCTTCCGGGACTAGCGGGACCTGGGACAAAAACATTCAGTACTTC
>TRBV20-1|NA|NA|TRBJ2-3
CSARAPGTSLLGDTQYF
TGCAGTGCTAGAGCCCCAGGGACTTCCCTACTGGGGGATACGCAGTATTTT
>TRBV12-3/TRBV12-4|few|NA|TRBJ1-2
CASSPGKAEGGYTF
TGTGCCAGCAGCCCCGGGAAGGCGGAGGGAGGCTACACCTTC
>TRBV5-1|NA|NA|TRBJ2-3
CASSSSAGTDTQYF
TGCGCCAGCAGCTCGTCGGCGGGCACAGATACGCAGTATTTT
>TRBV3-1|NA|TRBD1|TRBJ2-4
CASSGPTGEIQYF
TGTGCCAGCAGCGGCCCGACAGGGGAGATTCAGTACTTC
>TRBV10-3|NA|TRBD2|TRBJ2-3
CAISSSGGVDTQYF
TGTGCCATCAGCTCTAGCGGGGGAGTGGATACGCAGTATTTT
>TRBV24-1|few|NA|TRBJ2-7
CATSDTGHEQYF
TGTGCCACCAGTGACACAGGCCACGAGCAGTACTTC
>TRBV9|few|TRBD1|TRBJ2-7
CASRWDRGWDEQYF
TGTGCCAGCAGATGGGACAGGGGCTGGGACGAGCAGTACTTC
>TRBV10-3|few|NA|TRBJ1-2
CAISESDVTGNSGYTF
TGTGCCATCAGTGAGTCCGATGTAACAGGGAATAGTGGCTACACCTTC
>TRBV4-1|NA|NA|TRBJ1-1
CASSYRALNTEAFF
TGCGCCAGCAGTTACAGGGCGCTGAACACTGAAGCTTTCTTT
>TRBV20-1|few|TRBD2|TRBJ2-7
CSAPWSGGSGEQYF
TGCAGTGCTCCGTGGAGCGGGGGCTCGGGTGAGCAGTACTTC
>TRBV5-5|NA|TRBD1|TRBJ1-5
CASSWGTGGEQPQHF
TGTGCCAGCAGCTGGGGGACAGGGGGGGAACAGCCCCAGCATTTT
>TRBV20-1|few|NA|TRBJ2-3
CSARLGVGPDTQYF
TGCAGTGCTAGGTTGGGAGTCGGGCCTGATACGCAGTATTTT
>TRBV20-1|few|NA|TRBJ2-7
CSARFSGRVNANEQYF
TGCAGTGCTAGGTTTTCGGGACGGGTTAATGCTAACGAGCAGTACTTC
>TRBV20-1|NA|NA|TRBJ1-2
CSAPPRTPNYGYTF
TGCAGTGCTCCCCCGCGGACTCCTAACTATGGCTACACCTTC
>TRBV29-1|NA|TRBD1|TRBJ2-6
CSVEDLPGGSGANVLTF
TGCAGCGTTGAAGATCTACCAGGGGGCTCTGGGGCCAACGTCCTGACTTTC
>TRBV3-1|few|NA|TRBJ2-7
CASSLQGPNEQYF
TGTGCCAGCAGCCTACAGGGTCCAAACGAGCAGTACTTC
>TRBV7-9|NA|TRBD2|TRBJ2-1
CASSPLKRGSPGEQFF
TGTGCCAGCAGCCCCCTCAAGCGGGGGTCCCCGGGTGAGCAGTTCTTC
>TRBV10-3|many|NA|TRBJ1-2
CAISETGYYGYTF
TGTGCCATCAGTGAGACAGGTTACTATGGCTACACCTTC
>TRBV30|few|NA|TRBJ1-1
CAWSPYGTEAFF
TGTGCCTGGTCTCCCTATGGCACTGAAGCTTTCTTT
>TRBV5-1|NA|TRBD1|TRBJ1-6
CASSPGQDNSPLHF
TGCGCCAGCAGCCCTGGACAGGATAATTCACCCCTCCACTTT
>TRBV27|few|NA|TRBJ1-5
CASSLDSHSGGGNQPQHF
TGTGCCAGCAGTTTAGACAGCCACTCTGGGGGAGGCAATCAGCCCCAGCATTTT
>TRBV27|few|TRBD1|TRBJ2-3
CASHTGGGTQYF
TGTGCCAGCCATACAGGGGGAGGTACGCAGTATTTT
>TRBV5-1|few|TRBD1|TRBJ2-7
CASSGGTGIYEQYF
TGCGCCAGCAGCGGGGGGACAGGAATCTACGAGCAGTACTTC
>TRBV7-2|few|NA|TRBJ1-5
CASSTTDNQPQHF
TGTGCCAGCAGCACCACGGACAATCAGCCCCAGCATTTT
>TRBV4-1|NA|TRBD1|TRBJ2-7
CASSHGTDYEQYF
TGCGCCAGCAGCCACGGGACAGACTACGAGCAGTACTTC
>TRBV20-1|few|NA|TRBJ2-7
CSARDRYRSEQYF
TGCAGTGCTAGAGATAGGTACAGAAGCGAGCAGTACTTC
>TRBV28|NA|NA|TRBJ1-1
CASSSQMNTEAFF
TGTGCCAGCAGTTCACAAATGAACACTGAAGCTTTCTTT
>TRBV5-1|NA|TRBD2|TRBJ2-5
CASSYGTSGRDQETQYF
TGCGCCAGCAGCTACGGGACTAGCGGGAGGGATCAAGAGACCCAGTACTTC
>TRBV5-5|few|NA|TRBJ1-1
CASSFSSTQENTEAFF
TGTGCCAGCAGCTTCTCCTCGACACAGGAGAACACTGAAGCTTTCTTT